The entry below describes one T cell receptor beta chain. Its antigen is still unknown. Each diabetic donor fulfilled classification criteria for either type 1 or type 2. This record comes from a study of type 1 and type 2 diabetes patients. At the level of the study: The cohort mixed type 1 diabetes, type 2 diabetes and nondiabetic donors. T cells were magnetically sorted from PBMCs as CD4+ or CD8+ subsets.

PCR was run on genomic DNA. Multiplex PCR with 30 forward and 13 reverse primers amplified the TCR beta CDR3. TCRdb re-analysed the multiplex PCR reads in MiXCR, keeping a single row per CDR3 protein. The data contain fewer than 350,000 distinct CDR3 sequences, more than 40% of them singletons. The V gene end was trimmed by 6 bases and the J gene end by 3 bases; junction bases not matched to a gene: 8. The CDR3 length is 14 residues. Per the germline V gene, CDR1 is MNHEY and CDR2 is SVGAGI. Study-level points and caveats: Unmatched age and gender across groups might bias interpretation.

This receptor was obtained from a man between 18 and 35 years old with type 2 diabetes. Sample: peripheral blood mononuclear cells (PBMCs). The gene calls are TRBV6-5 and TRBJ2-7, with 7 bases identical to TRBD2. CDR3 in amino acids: CASSSGGFLYEQYF. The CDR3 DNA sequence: TGTGCCAGCAGCTCCGGGGGGTTCCTCTACGAGCAGTACTTC.